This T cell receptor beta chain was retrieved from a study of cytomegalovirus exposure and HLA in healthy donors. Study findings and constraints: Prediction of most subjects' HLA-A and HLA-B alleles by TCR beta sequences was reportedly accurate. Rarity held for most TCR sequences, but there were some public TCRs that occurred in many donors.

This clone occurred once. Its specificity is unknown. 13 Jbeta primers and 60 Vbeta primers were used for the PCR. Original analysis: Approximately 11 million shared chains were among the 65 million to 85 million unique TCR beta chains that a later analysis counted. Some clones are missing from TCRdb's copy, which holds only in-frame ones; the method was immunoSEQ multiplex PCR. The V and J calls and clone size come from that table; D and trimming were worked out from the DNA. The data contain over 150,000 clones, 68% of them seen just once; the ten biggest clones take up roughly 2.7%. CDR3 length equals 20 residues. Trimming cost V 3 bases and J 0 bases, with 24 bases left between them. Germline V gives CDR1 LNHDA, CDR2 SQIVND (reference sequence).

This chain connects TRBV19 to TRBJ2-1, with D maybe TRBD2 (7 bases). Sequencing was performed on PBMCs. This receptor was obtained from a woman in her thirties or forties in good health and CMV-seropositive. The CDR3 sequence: CASSMGRGKRGWSSYNEQFF. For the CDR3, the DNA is TGTGCCAGTAGTATGGGGAGGGGGAAGAGGGGATGGAGCTCCTACAATGAGCAGTTCTTC. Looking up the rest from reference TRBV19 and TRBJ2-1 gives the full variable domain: DGGITQSPKYLFRKEGQNVTLSCEQNLNHDAMYWYRQDPGQGLRLIYYSQIVNDFQKGDIAEGYSVSREKKESFPLTVTSAQKNPTAFYLCASSMGRGKRGWSSYNEQFFGPGTRLTVL.